The T cell receptor (beta chain) described here comes from a study of blood T cell repertoires in COVID-19. Background on the study: COVID-19 samples from acute and convalescent phases originated in the United States, Italy and Spain. T cells, B-cell-depleted T cells, or PBMCs provided the cDNA or gDNA that served as material.

Per the study methods: Amplifying reference gene primers gave estimates of nucleated cell counts. Assay: immunoSEQ multiplex PCR; the TCRdb copy retains only in-frame clones and omits some. That table supplies the V and J calls and clone size; D and trimming were determined from the DNA. The table shows approximately 210,000 clones, with approximately 86% occurring only once. Deletions cut 1 base from V and 4 bases from J, with 6 bases between. This CDR3 region has 13 residues. Germline V CDR1 and CDR2: SGHNT, YYREEE (reference sequence). The chain links TRBV5-4 to TRBJ1-5; D might be TRBD1 (6 bases). The receptor's source is a young man with active or convalescent COVID-19. Sequenced: peripheral blood. The CDR3 is CASSLRGNQPQHF. The CDR3 nucleotides read TGTGCCAGCAGCTTGAGGGGGAATCAGCCCCAGCATTTT.